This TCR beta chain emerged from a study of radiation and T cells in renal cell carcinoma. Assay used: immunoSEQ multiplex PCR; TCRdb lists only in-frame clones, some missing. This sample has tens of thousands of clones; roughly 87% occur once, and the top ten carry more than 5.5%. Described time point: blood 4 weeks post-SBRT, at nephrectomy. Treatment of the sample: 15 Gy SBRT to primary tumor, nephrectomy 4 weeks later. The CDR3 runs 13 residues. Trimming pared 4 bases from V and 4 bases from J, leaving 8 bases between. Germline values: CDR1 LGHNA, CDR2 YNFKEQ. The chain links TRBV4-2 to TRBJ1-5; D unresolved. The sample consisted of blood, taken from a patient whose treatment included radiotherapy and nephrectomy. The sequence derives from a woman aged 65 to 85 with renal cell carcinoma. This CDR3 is CASSLGRNQPQHF. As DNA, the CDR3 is TGTGCCAGCAGCCTGGGCCGTAATCAGCCCCAGCATTTT.